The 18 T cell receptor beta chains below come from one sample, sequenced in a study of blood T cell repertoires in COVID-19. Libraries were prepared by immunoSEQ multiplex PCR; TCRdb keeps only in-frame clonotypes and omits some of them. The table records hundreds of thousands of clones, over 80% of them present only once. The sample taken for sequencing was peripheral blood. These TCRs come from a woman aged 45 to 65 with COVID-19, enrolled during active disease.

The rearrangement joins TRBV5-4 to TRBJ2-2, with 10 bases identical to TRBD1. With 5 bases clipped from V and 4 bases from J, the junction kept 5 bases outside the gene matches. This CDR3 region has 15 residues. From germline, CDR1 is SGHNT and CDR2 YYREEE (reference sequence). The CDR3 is CASRSGTGVTGELFF. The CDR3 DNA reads TGTGCCAGCAGATCCGGGACAGGGGTCACCGGGGAGCTGTTTTTT.

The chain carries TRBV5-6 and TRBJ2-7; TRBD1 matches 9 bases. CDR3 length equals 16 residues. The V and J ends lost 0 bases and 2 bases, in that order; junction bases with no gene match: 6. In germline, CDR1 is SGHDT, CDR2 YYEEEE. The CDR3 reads CASSLALGTGPYEQYF. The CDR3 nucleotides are TGTGCCAGCAGCTTGGCCCTTGGGACAGGGCCCTACGAGCAGTACTTC.

The CDR3 region has the DNA TGTGCTAGTGGTTGGGGACAGGTTGACACAGATACGCAGTATTTT. It codes for CASGWGQVDTDTQYF. The V call is TRBV12-5, the J call TRBJ2-3; 8 bases line up with TRBD1. This CDR3 comprises 15 residues. Trimming at V came to 4 bases and at J to 2 bases, leaving 5 bases not matched to a gene. Germline assignment: CDR1 LGHNT and CDR2 FRNRAP. The full variable domain, in which reference TRBV12-5 and TRBJ2-3 provide the parts outside the CDR3, is DARVTQTPRHKVTEMGQEVTMRCQPILGHNTVFWYRQTMMQGLELLAYFRNRAPLDDSGMPKDRFSAEMPDATLATLKIQPSEPRDSAVYFCASGWGQVDTDTQYFGPGTRLTVL.

CDR3 DNA sequence: TGTGCCAGCTCACACCGGGACAGGACCAATGAGCAGTTCTTC. Translated, it gives CASSHRDRTNEQFF. The V call is TRBV18, the J call TRBJ2-1; 8 bases line up with TRBD1. This CDR3 has 14 amino acids. Germline assignment: CDR1 KGHSH and CDR2 LQKENI. V was pared by 4 bases and J by 6 bases, with 5 bases of the junction left unmatched.

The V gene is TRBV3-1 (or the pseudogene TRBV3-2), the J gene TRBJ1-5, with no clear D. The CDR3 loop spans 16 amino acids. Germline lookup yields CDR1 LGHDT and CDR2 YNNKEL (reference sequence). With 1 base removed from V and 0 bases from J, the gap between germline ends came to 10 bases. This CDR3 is CASSQGRGNSNQPQHF. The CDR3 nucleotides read TGTGCCAGCAGCCAAGGCAGAGGTAATAGCAATCAGCCCCAGCATTTT.

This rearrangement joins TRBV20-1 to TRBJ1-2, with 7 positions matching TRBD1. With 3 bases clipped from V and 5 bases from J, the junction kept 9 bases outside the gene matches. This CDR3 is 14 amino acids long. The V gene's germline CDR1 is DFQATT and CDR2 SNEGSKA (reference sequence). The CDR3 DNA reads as TGCAGTGCTAGTCTGGGACAGTCCGTTTATGGCTACACCTTC. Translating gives CSASLGQSVYGYTF.

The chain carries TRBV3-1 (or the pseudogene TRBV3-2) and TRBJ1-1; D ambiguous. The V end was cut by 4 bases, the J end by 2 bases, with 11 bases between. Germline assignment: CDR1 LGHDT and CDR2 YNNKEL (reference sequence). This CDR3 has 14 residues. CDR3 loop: CASSPSGQNTEAFF. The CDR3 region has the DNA TGTGCCAGCAGCCCCTCGGGTCAAAACACTGAAGCTTTCTTT.

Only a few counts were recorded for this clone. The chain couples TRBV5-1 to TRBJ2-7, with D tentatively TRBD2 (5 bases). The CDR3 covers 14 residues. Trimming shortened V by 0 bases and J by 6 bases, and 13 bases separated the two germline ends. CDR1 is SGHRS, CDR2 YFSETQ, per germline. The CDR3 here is CASSLDPGSVEQYF. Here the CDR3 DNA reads TGCGCCAGCAGCTTGGATCCGGGATCGGTCGAGCAGTACTTC.

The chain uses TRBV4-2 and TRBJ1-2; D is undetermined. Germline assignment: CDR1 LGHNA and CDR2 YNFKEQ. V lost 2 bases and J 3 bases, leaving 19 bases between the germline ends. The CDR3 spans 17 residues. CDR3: CASSQNDQLRQDYGYTF. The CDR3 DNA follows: TGTGCCAGCAGCCAAAATGACCAACTTAGGCAGGACTATGGCTACACCTTC.

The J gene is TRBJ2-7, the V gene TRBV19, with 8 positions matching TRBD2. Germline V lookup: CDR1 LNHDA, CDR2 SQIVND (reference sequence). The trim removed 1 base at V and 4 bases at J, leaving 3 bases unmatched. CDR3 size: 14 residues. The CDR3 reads CASSIVAGGYEQYF. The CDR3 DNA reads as TGTGCCAGTAGTATAGTGGCGGGAGGATACGAGCAGTACTTC.

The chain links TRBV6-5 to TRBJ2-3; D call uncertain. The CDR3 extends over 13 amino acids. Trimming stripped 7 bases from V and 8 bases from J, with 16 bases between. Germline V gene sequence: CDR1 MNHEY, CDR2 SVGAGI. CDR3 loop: CASTAPRTGTQYF. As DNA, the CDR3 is TGTGCCAGCACCGCCCCCCGCACGGGTACGCAGTATTTT.

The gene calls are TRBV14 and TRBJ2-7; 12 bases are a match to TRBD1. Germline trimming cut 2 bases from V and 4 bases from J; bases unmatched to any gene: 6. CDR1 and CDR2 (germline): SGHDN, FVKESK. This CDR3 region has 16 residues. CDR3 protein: CASSQMPGQGAYEQYF. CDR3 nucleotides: TGTGCCAGCAGCCAAATGCCGGGACAGGGGGCTTACGAGCAGTACTTC.

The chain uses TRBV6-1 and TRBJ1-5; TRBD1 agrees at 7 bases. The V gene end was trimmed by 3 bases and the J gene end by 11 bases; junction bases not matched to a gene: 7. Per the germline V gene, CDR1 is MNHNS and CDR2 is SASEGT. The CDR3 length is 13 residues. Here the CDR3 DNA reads TGTGCCAGCAGTGAGGGTACAGGGGACGCCCAGCATTTT. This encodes CASSEGTGDAQHF.

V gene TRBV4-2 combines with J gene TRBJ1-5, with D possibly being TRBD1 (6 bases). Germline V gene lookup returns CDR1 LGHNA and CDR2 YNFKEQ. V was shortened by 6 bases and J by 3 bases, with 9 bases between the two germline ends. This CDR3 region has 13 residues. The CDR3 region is CASSTGNNQPQHF. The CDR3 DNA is TGTGCCAGCAGTACAGGGAACAATCAGCCCCAGCATTTT.

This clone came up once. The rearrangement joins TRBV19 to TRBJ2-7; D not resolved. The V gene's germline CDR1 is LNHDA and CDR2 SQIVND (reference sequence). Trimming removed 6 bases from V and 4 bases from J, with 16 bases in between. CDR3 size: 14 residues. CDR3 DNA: TGTGCCAGTAGCGATCCGGGTTCAAATTACGAGCAGTACTTC. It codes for CASSDPGSNYEQYF.

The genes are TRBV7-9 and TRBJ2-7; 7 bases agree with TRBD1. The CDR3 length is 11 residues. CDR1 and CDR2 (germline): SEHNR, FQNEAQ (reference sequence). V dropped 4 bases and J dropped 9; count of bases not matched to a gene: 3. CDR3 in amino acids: CASSSGQMQYF. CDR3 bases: TGTGCCAGCAGCTCGGGACAGATGCAGTACTTC.

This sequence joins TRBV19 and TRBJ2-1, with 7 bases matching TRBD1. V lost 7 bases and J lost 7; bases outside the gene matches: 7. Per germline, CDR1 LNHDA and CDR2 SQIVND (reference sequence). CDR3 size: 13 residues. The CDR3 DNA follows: TGTGCCAGTATGACAGGGATCTATAATGAGCAGTTCTTC. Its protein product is CASMTGIYNEQFF.

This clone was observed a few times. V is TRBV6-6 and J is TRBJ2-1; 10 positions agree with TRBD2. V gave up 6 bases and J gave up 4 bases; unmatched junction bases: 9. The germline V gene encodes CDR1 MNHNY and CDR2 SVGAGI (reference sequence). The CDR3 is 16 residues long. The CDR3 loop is CASSLSGRKEYNEQFF. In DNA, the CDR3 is TGTGCCAGCAGCCTTAGCGGGAGGAAAGAATACAATGAGCAGTTCTTC.